These T cell receptor beta chains were read from a single sample in a study of shared clonotypes between healthy human individuals. Generated by immunoSEQ multiplex PCR, the TCRdb table keeps only in-frame clones and is missing some. The sample consists of 2 million to 2.5 million clones, under 95% of them appearing once. Material for sequencing was naive CD4+ T cells from PBMCs. Source of these receptors: a man between 18 and 35 years old in good health. Some clones in this sample may be carry-over from other donors' samples. Each CDR3 is given with its conserved first and last residue. D genes are given only for firm matches. Part of the rows lack a size; the others show once, few, many or a class for expanded clones.

v_gene	d_gene	abundance	j_gene	CDR3nt	CDR3aa
TRBV18	.	.	TRBJ2-2	TGTGCCAGCTCACCTCAGACAAAGGGAACCGGGGAGCTGTTTTTT	CASSPQTKGTGELFF
TRBV19	TRBD1	few	TRBJ1-1	TGTGCCAGTAGAGGGCAGGGGGTCTTTGGGGTGAACACTGAAGCTTTCTTT	CASRGQGVFGVNTEAFF
TRBV15	.	.	TRBJ2-3	TGTGCCACCAGCAGAGGGACTATAGCCTCCCTTCATACGCAGTATTTT	CATSRGTIASLHTQYF
TRBV6-6	TRBD1	.	TRBJ2-7	TGTGCCAGCAGTTACTCGTACGGGACAGTCTACGAGCAGTACTTC	CASSYSYGTVYEQYF
TRBV5-8	TRBD1	.	TRBJ2-2	TGTGCCAGCAGCTTTTACAGGGGGTCCACCGGGGAGCTGTTTTTT	CASSFYRGSTGELFF
TRBV7-9	TRBD1	.	TRBJ2-3	TGTGCCAGCAGCCGTGGACAGGGCTCCACAGATACGCAGTATTTT	CASSRGQGSTDTQYF
TRBV19	TRBD1	.	TRBJ2-1	TGTGCCAGTAGTGCAACCGGGACAGGGGGCAATGAGCAGTTCTTC	CASSATGTGGNEQFF
TRBV7-2	.	.	TRBJ1-1	TGTGCCAGCAGCTTATCGGTCAGGGTTAACACTGAAGCTTTCTTT	CASSLSVRVNTEAFF
TRBV23-1	.	once	TRBJ1-4	TGCGCCAGCCCAACAGAACTGGGGATGTTTTTT	CASPTELGMFF
TRBV7-2	TRBD2	.	TRBJ2-7	TGTGCCAGCAGCTTAGGTTACAGCGGGAGAGGATCCTACGAGCAGTACTTC	CASSLGYSGRGSYEQYF
TRBV6-1	.	.	TRBJ2-7	TGTGCCAGCAGTGATCAGGGGTTATACGAGCAGTACTTC	CASSDQGLYEQYF
TRBV19	.	few	TRBJ1-1	TGTGCCAGTAGTGGTAAACGGGGGTACACTGAAGCTTTCTTT	CASSGKRGYTEAFF
TRBV21-1	.	.	TRBJ1-2	TGTGCCAGCAGCCCGAGGGACGGGAACTATGGCTACACCTTC	CASSPRDGNYGYTF
TRBV10-3	TRBD1	.	TRBJ2-4	TGTGCCATCAGTGAGTCGACCTTAGGGGACAGGTTGGGAGCCAAAAACATTCAGTACTTC	CAISESTLGDRLGAKNIQYF
TRBV2	.	.	TRBJ2-1	TGTGCCAGCAGTTCCCGCTTAGCGGAAAGCTACAATGAGCAGTTCTTC	CASSSRLAESYNEQFF
TRBV28	TRBD1	once	TRBJ2-2	TGTGCCAGCAGCAGGACAGACAGGGTTGACACCGGGGAGCTGTTTTTT	CASSRTDRVDTGELFF
TRBV6-6	TRBD2	.	TRBJ2-3	TGTGCCAGCAGTCACCCGGGACTAGCGACAGATACGCAGTATTTT	CASSHPGLATDTQYF
TRBV4-2	TRBD2	.	TRBJ2-1	TGTGCCAGCAGCCAAGGGACTAGCGGGAAAATCAATGAGCAGTTCTTC	CASSQGTSGKINEQFF
TRBV10-3	TRBD1	.	TRBJ1-5	TGTGCCATCGGACAGGGGGCCGGGGATCAGCCCCAGCATTTT	CAIGQGAGDQPQHF
TRBV11-3	.	.	TRBJ1-1	TGTGCCAGCAGCCCCAAACCGAACACTGAAGCTTTCTTT	CASSPKPNTEAFF
TRBV5-1	.	once	TRBJ2-3	TGCGCCAGCAGTCCCGGGACTTTCACAGATACGCAGTATTTT	CASSPGTFTDTQYF
TRBV5-6	.	.	TRBJ2-5	TGTGCCAGCAGCTTGTCTGCTCAAGAGACCCAGTACTTC	CASSLSAQETQYF
TRBV7-2	TRBD2	.	TRBJ2-3	TGTGCCAGCAGCTTGGGACTAGAGGCGCAGTATTTT	CASSLGLEAQYF
TRBV11-1	.	.	TRBJ1-3	TGTGCCAGCAGCCAAGGACGGAGCTCTGGAAACACCATATATTTT	CASSQGRSSGNTIYF
TRBV9	TRBD1	.	TRBJ2-7	TGTGCCAGCAGCGTAACGGTGACAGGGTTTGGTGAGCAGTACTTC	CASSVTVTGFGEQYF
TRBV20-1	.	.	TRBJ2-3	TGCAGTGCTTCAGTCCCAGATACGCAGTATTTT	CSASVPDTQYF
TRBV9	.	once	TRBJ2-6	TGTGCCAGCAGCGCCGGCGGGGGCCGCCCCTTTGCTGGGGCCAACGTCCTGACTTTC	CASSAGGGRPFAGANVLTF
TRBV5-4	.	.	TRBJ2-2	TGTGCCAGCAAGAGGGGGGCCGACACCGGGGAGCTGTTTTTT	CASKRGADTGELFF
TRBV7-3	TRBD1	.	TRBJ2-7	TGTGCCAGCAGCTTCATGCAACAGGGGGCGCGGGTGATGAAGCAGTACTTC	CASSFMQQGARVMKQYF
TRBV28	.	.	TRBJ2-3	TGTGCCAGCAGCCCCTCGGTCGGGGGACTTCGCACAGATACGCAGTATTTT	CASSPSVGGLRTDTQYF
TRBV7-2	.	.	TRBJ2-7	TGTGCCAGCAGCTTTGATCCTAATCGGGCCTACGAGCAGTACTTC	CASSFDPNRAYEQYF
TRBV5-4	.	.	TRBJ2-7	TGTGCCAGCAGCTTGTCCGGGACCCACGAGCAGTACTTC	CASSLSGTHEQYF
TRBV5-4	.	.	TRBJ1-3	TGTGCCAGCAGCTGGGGGGGGACAACTGGAAACACCATATATTTT	CASSWGGTTGNTIYF
TRBV27	.	.	TRBJ1-1	TGTGCCAGCAGTTTCCGAAAGGGACACGGGACTGAAGCTTTCTTT	CASSFRKGHGTEAFF
TRBV30	.	.	TRBJ1-3	TGTGCCTGGAGTGTACGTACGGCAGGCAGAACTGGAAACACCATATATTTT	CAWSVRTAGRTGNTIYF
TRBV5-4	.	.	TRBJ2-7	TGTGCCAGCAGCTTTCGGGCGGCAGGGAACGAGCAGTACTTC	CASSFRAAGNEQYF
TRBV7-6	.	.	TRBJ2-3	TGTGCCAGCAGCTTCTCTACAGATACGCAGTATTTT	CASSFSTDTQYF
TRBV19	.	.	TRBJ1-5	TGTGCCAGCAAAAGGGGGGGCCCCGACAATCAGCCCCAGCATTTT	CASKRGGPDNQPQHF
TRBV29-1	.	.	TRBJ1-6	TGCAGCGTTGGGACAGATGGAAATTCACCCCTCCACTTT	CSVGTDGNSPLHF
TRBV28	.	.	TRBJ1-1	TGTGCCAGCAGTCCTTCGGGAGGGGGAATGGGGGACACTGAAGCTTTCTTT	CASSPSGGGMGDTEAFF
TRBV29-1	TRBD1	.	TRBJ1-1	TGCAGCGCTCGGGACAGGGGCCGGAACACTGAAGCTTTCTTT	CSARDRGRNTEAFF
TRBV7-9	TRBD2	.	TRBJ2-5	TGTGCCAGCAGCCAAGGGACTAGCGGACAAGAGACCCAGTACTTC	CASSQGTSGQETQYF
TRBV5-1	.	once	TRBJ2-7	TGCGCCAGCAGCTTGGCCCTTCGGACAGTCTCCTACGAGCAGTACTTC	CASSLALRTVSYEQYF
TRBV5-6	TRBD1	once	TRBJ2-5	TGTGCCAGCAGGGACAGCCGGGGACAGTTCCAAGAGACCCAGTACTTC	CASRDSRGQFQETQYF
TRBV21-1	.	.	TRBJ2-1	TGTGCCAGCAGCAAAGGCGTTAGGCTGCAGTTCTTC	CASSKGVRLQFF
TRBV27	TRBD1	once	TRBJ2-5	TGTGCCAGCAGAAACAGGGGAGAGACCCAGTACTTC	CASRNRGETQYF
TRBV6-6	.	.	TRBJ1-3	TGTGCCAGCCAGCGCTCGAGTGGGGTACTGAACACCATATATTTT	CASQRSSGVLNTIYF
TRBV11-3	.	.	TRBJ1-1	TGTGCCAGCAGCCCCGGACGATTGAACACTGAAGCTTTCTTT	CASSPGRLNTEAFF
TRBV6-1	TRBD2	.	TRBJ2-1	TGTGCCAGCAGCAGACTAGCGGAGGGTCACAATGAGCAGTTCTTC	CASSRLAEGHNEQFF
TRBV27	.	.	TRBJ2-2	TGTGCCATTGGCGAGAGGGAATCATCCGGGGAGCTGTTTTTT	CAIGERESSGELFF
TRBV29-1	.	.	TRBJ2-3	TGCAGCGTTCGGGACACCACCTATACGCAGTATTTT	CSVRDTTYTQYF
TRBV7-3	.	.	TRBJ2-1	TGTGCCAGCAGCCCGAGTAGCGGCCAACCCTACAATGAGCAGTTCTTC	CASSPSSGQPYNEQFF
TRBV7-2	TRBD2	.	TRBJ2-2	TGTGCCAGCAGCTTGTGGGGGATAGCGGGAGGGAGGACCGGGGAGCTGTTTTTT	CASSLWGIAGGRTGELFF
TRBV29-1	TRBD1	.	TRBJ2-5	TGCAGCGGGAAGGACAGGTCGGAACTAGAGACCCAGTACTTC	CSGKDRSELETQYF
TRBV11-2	.	.	TRBJ2-1	TGTGCCAGCAGCTTAGTGGGGCACCCCACCGCGGAGCAGTTCTTC	CASSLVGHPTAEQFF
TRBV29-1	TRBD2	.	TRBJ2-5	TGCAGCGTTGAACGATCTAGCGGAGGCTACCAAGAGACCCAGTACTTC	CSVERSSGGYQETQYF
TRBV6-5	.	once	TRBJ1-2	TGTGCCAGCAGCTCTACAGATACAGGGATCTATGGCTACACCTTC	CASSSTDTGIYGYTF
TRBV27	.	.	TRBJ2-5	TGTGCCAGCAGTTTATCGTGGGTGGGAGGCCAAGAGACCCAGTACTTC	CASSLSWVGGQETQYF
TRBV9	TRBD1	once	TRBJ2-2	TGTGCCAGCAGCGGGAGTACCGGGACAGGGGGCGTCGGGGAGCTGTTTTTT	CASSGSTGTGGVGELFF